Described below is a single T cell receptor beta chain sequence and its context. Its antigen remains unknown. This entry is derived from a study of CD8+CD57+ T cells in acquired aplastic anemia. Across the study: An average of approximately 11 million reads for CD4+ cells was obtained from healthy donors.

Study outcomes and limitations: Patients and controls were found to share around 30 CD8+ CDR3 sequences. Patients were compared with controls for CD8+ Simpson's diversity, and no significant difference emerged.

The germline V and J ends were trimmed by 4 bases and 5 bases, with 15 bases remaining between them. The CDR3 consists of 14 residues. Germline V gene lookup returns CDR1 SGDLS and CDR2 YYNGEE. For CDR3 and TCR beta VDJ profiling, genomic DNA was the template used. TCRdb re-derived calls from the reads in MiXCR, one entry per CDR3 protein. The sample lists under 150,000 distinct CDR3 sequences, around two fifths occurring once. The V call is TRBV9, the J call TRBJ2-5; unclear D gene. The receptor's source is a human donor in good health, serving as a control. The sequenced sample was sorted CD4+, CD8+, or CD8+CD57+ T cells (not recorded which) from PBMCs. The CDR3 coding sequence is TGTGCCAGCAGCCTAGGCCCTCCCGAGGAGACCCAGTACTTC. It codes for CASSLGPPEETQYF.